Sequencing of this TCR beta chain was carried out in a study of blood T cell repertoires in COVID-19. In germline, CDR1 is GTSNPN, CDR2 SVGIG (reference sequence). V was pared by 5 bases and J by 2 bases, with 5 bases of the junction left unmatched. The CDR3 totals 14 residues. TCRdb keeps only in-frame clones here, not all; method: immunoSEQ multiplex PCR. The table shows 150,000 to 200,000 clones, with roughly 89% occurring only once. Material for sequencing was peripheral blood. V gene TRBV30 combines with J gene TRBJ1-5; TRBD1 aligns across 8 bases. This TCR was sampled from a woman aged 18-29 years who had recovered from COVID-19. CDR3 in amino acids: CAWEPGQGNQPQHF. DNA of the CDR3: TGTGCCTGGGAACCGGGACAGGGCAATCAGCCCCAGCATTTT.